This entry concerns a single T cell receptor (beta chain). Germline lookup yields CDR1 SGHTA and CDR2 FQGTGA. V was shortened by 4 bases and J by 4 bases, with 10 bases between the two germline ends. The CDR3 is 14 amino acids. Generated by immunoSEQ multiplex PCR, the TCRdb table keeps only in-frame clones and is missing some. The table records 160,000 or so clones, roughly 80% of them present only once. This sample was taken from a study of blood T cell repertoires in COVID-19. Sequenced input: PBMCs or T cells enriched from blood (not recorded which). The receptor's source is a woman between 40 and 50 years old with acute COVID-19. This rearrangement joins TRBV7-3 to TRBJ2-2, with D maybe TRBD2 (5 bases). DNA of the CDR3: TGTGCCAGCAGCTCCCCAGGAGGCACCGGGGAGCTGTTTTTT. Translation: CASSSPGGTGELFF.